What follows is one T cell receptor (beta chain) and its context. Its antigen is unknown. It has no much larger one-base neighbor in the sample; base qualities were not kept. The sample originates from a study of T cells after posttransplantation cyclophosphamide (dated by TCRdb to the mid-2010s). The study in broad terms: Using TRB sequencing, the study followed how the T cell repertoire rebuilt after myeloablative bone marrow transplantation with posttransplantation cyclophosphamide given as GVHD prophylaxis. Samples from some 40 PTCy-treated patients, along with samples from 16 of their related bone marrow donors, underwent antigen receptor sequencing. Blood from every one of the 30 to 40 PTCy patients who had 1-year posttransplant specimens underwent TRB sequencing. TRB sequencing was also done on up to roughly 3 additional blood samples from 2 to 5.2 years after transplant in 3 patients, and on pretransplant blood from several patients. Because TRA and TRB clonality correlated tightly in 8 to 10 samples, the subsequent TCR analyses were limited to TRB only. Public TRB sequences were queried against a database of over 3,500 sequences associated with responses to pathogens, tumor antigens, self-antigens and alloantigens. The investigation overall reported the following: Donor-recipient similarity was low at 1-2 months but rose over the first year, and later blood repertoires were often dominated by donor CD8+ memory clones. The TRB repertoires of T cells infiltrating skin or GI tract showed only limited overlap with the TRB repertoires of T cells in blood. Across under 50 patients, recipient CMV seropositivity and CMV reactivation were highly associated with TRB clonality; PTCy diversity was similar to CNI/methotrexate controls.

Genomic DNA was used for TRB sequencing, which was performed with the immunoSEQ assay at survey resolution or with the hsTCRB kit. In the source study's methods: Initial read processing used immunoSEQ software, and repertoire analyses used the LymphoSeq R package. Clonality was computed as 1 minus normalized Shannon entropy, and a Gini coefficient was also calculated for each TRB dataset. To infer phenotypes in unsorted samples, TRB sequences from sorted subsets of the recipient or donor were mapped onto unsorted samples from the same recipient. Sourced from immuneACCESS, this table was stored by TCRdb with only in-frame sequences that have V and J called. A share of the clones is absent; for the studies checked, an unresolved V gene accounts for under half, and the remainder has no known explanation. V and J calls plus clone size are reproduced from that table; the DNA served to infer D and trimming. For this sample the table gives approximately 11,000 clones, of which around nine tenths were detected only once. Clones ranked in the top ten supply 25% to 30% of the sample.

This sample's treatment or condition label indicates: high-dose cyclophosphamide on days +3 and +4 as single-agent GVHD prophylaxis. Busulfan and fludarabine conditioning, a related or unrelated marrow graft, and cyclophosphamide on days +3 and +4 were given to PTCy patients. The PTCy-treated patients were enrolled in a prospective multi-institutional clinical trial. Peripheral blood and bone marrow mononuclear cells were isolated by Ficoll-Hypaque density centrifugation and were cryopreserved. CD4+ and CD8+ T cells, including naive and memory subsets, were sorted by FACS using a FACSAria II. CDR1 SGHRS and CDR2 YFSETQ are derived from the germline V gene. The CDR3 covers 15 residues, taking in both the cysteine and the phenylalanine. The CDR3 DNA has 45 bases and is translated from base 1. V is clipped by 4 bases and J by 6 bases, and the sequence between their germline boundaries is 17 bases long.

The rearrangement joined TRBV5-1 to TRBJ1-5; a tentative D match to TRBD1 spans 6 bases. The specimen comprised CD4+ T cells sorted from PBMCs, sampled after allogeneic stem cell transplant with posttransplant cyclophosphamide. This receptor was obtained from a male patient between 25 and 39 years old who received an allogeneic stem cell transplant from a related donor, was CMV-positive, and had acute GVHD only. Following a transplant, some T cells may be graft donor cells, not patient cells. The sequence in DNA is TGCGCCAGCAGCCTCGCGGGGGCGCGCGGTCAGCCCCAGCATTTT. It is translated as CASSLAGARGQPQHF.